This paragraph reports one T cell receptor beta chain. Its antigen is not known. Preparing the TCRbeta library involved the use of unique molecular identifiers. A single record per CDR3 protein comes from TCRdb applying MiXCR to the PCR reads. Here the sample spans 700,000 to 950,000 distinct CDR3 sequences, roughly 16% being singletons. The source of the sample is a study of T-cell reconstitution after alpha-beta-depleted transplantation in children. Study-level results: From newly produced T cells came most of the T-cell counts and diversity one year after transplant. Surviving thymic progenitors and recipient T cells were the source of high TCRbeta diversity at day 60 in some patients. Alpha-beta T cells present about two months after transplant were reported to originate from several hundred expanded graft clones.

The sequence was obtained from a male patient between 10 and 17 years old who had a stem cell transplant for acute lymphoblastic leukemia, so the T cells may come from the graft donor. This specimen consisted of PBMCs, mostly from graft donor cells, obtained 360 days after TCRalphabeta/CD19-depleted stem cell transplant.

CDR3 protein: CASSQRRSGTSGRLDTQYF. CDR3 DNA: TGTGCCAGCAGCCAAAGGCGCTCCGGGACTAGCGGGAGGTTGGATACGCAGTATTTT. The chain combines TRBV11-2 with TRBJ2-3, with TRBD2 matching 15 bases. Looked up from germline, CDR1 is SGHAT and CDR2 is FQNNGV. The CDR3 runs 19 residues. Losses at the gene ends were 5 bases for V and 6 bases for J; bases not matched to a gene: 15.